Listed below are T cell receptor beta chains from one sample, sequenced in a study of identical twins. TCRdb re-analysed the 5' RACE reads in MiXCR, keeping a single row per CDR3 protein. This table holds 520,000 or so distinct CDR3 sequences, around 20% found once. These sequences were also reported in another study, on T cells expressing NK-cell markers.

What was sequenced was CD4+ T cells sorted from blood. These receptors all come from a woman between 18 and 29 years old in good health. Both conserved end residues are part of each CDR3. The D gene is left open where the match is weak. Clone size is given for some rows only: seen once, a few or many times, or a class if the clone is expanded.

d_call: -; j_call: TRBJ2-7; clone_size: few; v_call: TRBV20-1; cdr3_aa: CSAEEAFTYEQYF; cdr3_nt: TGCAGTGCCGAGGAAGCGTTCACCTACGAGCAGTACTTC
d_call: -; j_call: TRBJ1-3; clone_size: -; v_call: TRBV20-1; cdr3_aa: CSARTANGNTIYF; cdr3_nt: TGCAGTGCTAGGACGGCCAATGGAAACACCATATATTTT
d_call: TRBD1; j_call: TRBJ2-3; clone_size: once; v_call: TRBV29-1; cdr3_aa: CSADGTGDLDTQYF; cdr3_nt: TGCAGCGCTGACGGGACAGGGGATTTAGATACGCAGTATTTT
d_call: -; j_call: TRBJ1-1; clone_size: -; v_call: TRBV7-9; cdr3_aa: CASSSQGTGATEAFF; cdr3_nt: TGTGCCAGCAGCTCCCAGGGGACCGGGGCCACTGAAGCTTTCTTT
d_call: TRBD2; j_call: TRBJ2-1; clone_size: -; v_call: TRBV3-1; cdr3_aa: CASSNRDYVINEQFF; cdr3_nt: TGTGCCAGCAGCAACCGGGACTATGTTATCAATGAGCAGTTCTTC
d_call: -; j_call: TRBJ2-1; clone_size: -; v_call: TRBV20-1; cdr3_aa: CSVPGSSYNEQFF; cdr3_nt: TGCAGTGTTCCGGGGAGCTCCTACAATGAGCAGTTCTTC
d_call: TRBD2; j_call: TRBJ2-5; clone_size: -; v_call: TRBV9; cdr3_aa: CASSSPSGRGRRETQYF; cdr3_nt: TGTGCCAGCAGCTCTCCTAGCGGGAGGGGGAGGCGAGAGACCCAGTACTTC
d_call: -; j_call: TRBJ2-7; clone_size: few; v_call: TRBV5-1; cdr3_aa: CASSLGLADSSYEQYF; cdr3_nt: TGCGCCAGCAGCTTGGGTCTTGCCGACAGCTCCTACGAGCAGTACTTC
d_call: -; j_call: TRBJ2-1; clone_size: -; v_call: TRBV5-4; cdr3_aa: CASSLISGRAGEQFF; cdr3_nt: TGTGCCAGCAGTCTAATATCTGGCAGGGCAGGTGAGCAGTTCTTC
d_call: -; j_call: TRBJ1-1; clone_size: few; v_call: TRBV7-9; cdr3_aa: CASSLEGGPTEAFF; cdr3_nt: TGTGCCAGCAGCTTAGAGGGGGGCCCTACTGAAGCTTTCTTT
d_call: TRBD2; j_call: TRBJ2-5; clone_size: few; v_call: TRBV29-1; cdr3_aa: CSGTTSGRSETQYF; cdr3_nt: TGCAGCGGGACGACTAGCGGGAGGTCAGAGACCCAGTACTTC
d_call: -; j_call: TRBJ1-4; clone_size: many; v_call: TRBV6-5; cdr3_aa: CASSYVRRGRQEKLFF; cdr3_nt: TGTGCCAGCAGTTACGTGCGACGGGGGCGACAGGAAAAACTGTTTTTT
d_call: -; j_call: TRBJ2-1; clone_size: -; v_call: TRBV7-9; cdr3_aa: CASSFSGGYEQFF; cdr3_nt: TGTGCCAGCAGCTTTTCGGGGGGCTATGAGCAGTTCTTC
d_call: -; j_call: TRBJ1-1; clone_size: many; v_call: TRBV29-1; cdr3_aa: CSALAGQF; cdr3_nt: TGCAGCGCCTTGGCCGGACAGTTT
d_call: TRBD2; j_call: TRBJ2-5; clone_size: few; v_call: TRBV20-1; cdr3_aa: CSARDFGEGETQYF; cdr3_nt: TGCAGTGCTAGAGATTTCGGGGAGGGAGAGACCCAGTACTTC
d_call: -; j_call: TRBJ2-7; clone_size: few; v_call: TRBV2; cdr3_aa: CASRPGLPYEQYF; cdr3_nt: TGTGCCAGCAGGCCGGGACTGCCTTACGAGCAGTACTTC
d_call: -; j_call: TRBJ2-3; clone_size: -; v_call: TRBV7-2; cdr3_aa: CASSLQETPSGSSQYF; cdr3_nt: TGTGCCAGCAGCTTACAGGAGACCCCCTCGGGATCATCGCAGTATTTT
d_call: TRBD1; j_call: TRBJ2-1; clone_size: few; v_call: TRBV29-1; cdr3_aa: CSVLGQGDYNEQFF; cdr3_nt: TGCAGCGTCCTGGGTCAGGGGGATTACAATGAGCAGTTCTTC
d_call: -; j_call: TRBJ1-1; clone_size: -; v_call: TRBV7-3; cdr3_aa: CASSLRRDAEAFF; cdr3_nt: TGTGCCAGCAGCTTAAGACGTGATGCTGAAGCTTTCTTT
d_call: TRBD2; j_call: TRBJ2-1; clone_size: -; v_call: TRBV20-1; cdr3_aa: CSALLAGGNEQFF; cdr3_nt: TGCAGTGCCCTTCTAGCGGGAGGCAATGAGCAGTTCTTC
d_call: -; j_call: TRBJ1-5; clone_size: many; v_call: TRBV4-3; cdr3_aa: CASSQDGYQPQHF; cdr3_nt: TGCGCCAGCAGCCAAGACGGATATCAGCCCCAGCATTTT
d_call: -; j_call: TRBJ2-7; clone_size: -; v_call: TRBV7-6; cdr3_aa: CASSFGIVDYEQYF; cdr3_nt: TGTGCCAGCAGCTTCGGTATCGTGGATTACGAGCAGTACTTC
d_call: -; j_call: TRBJ1-4; clone_size: few; v_call: TRBV12-3/TRBV12-4; cdr3_aa: CASSPRGNEKLFF; cdr3_nt: TGTGCCAGCAGTCCCCGAGGGAATGAAAAACTGTTTTTT
d_call: -; j_call: TRBJ2-7; clone_size: few; v_call: TRBV5-6; cdr3_aa: CASSLGQSNEQYF; cdr3_nt: TGTGCCAGCAGCTTGGGTCAGAGTAACGAGCAGTACTTC
d_call: TRBD1; j_call: TRBJ2-7; clone_size: few; v_call: TRBV20-1; cdr3_aa: CSAKVRGLEQYF; cdr3_nt: TGCAGTGCTAAGGTCAGGGGGCTTGAGCAGTACTTC
d_call: TRBD1; j_call: TRBJ2-3; clone_size: -; v_call: TRBV20-1; cdr3_aa: CSPAPGTGDTQYF; cdr3_nt: TGCAGTCCCGCTCCCGGGACAGGGGATACGCAGTATTTT
d_call: TRBD1; j_call: TRBJ1-1; clone_size: -; v_call: TRBV12-3/TRBV12-4; cdr3_aa: CASSVLAGDSEAFF; cdr3_nt: TGTGCCAGCAGTGTACTTGCGGGGGACAGTGAAGCTTTCTTT
d_call: -; j_call: TRBJ2-4; clone_size: -; v_call: TRBV5-1; cdr3_aa: CASSLGGVAKNIQYF; cdr3_nt: TGCGCCAGCAGCTTGGGTGGCGTAGCCAAAAACATTCAGTACTTC
d_call: -; j_call: TRBJ2-1; clone_size: -; v_call: TRBV5-2; cdr3_aa: CARGSAGTGNNEQFF; cdr3_nt: TGTGCCAGGGGCTCCGCCGGGACCGGAAACAATGAGCAGTTCTTC
d_call: -; j_call: TRBJ2-2; clone_size: few; v_call: TRBV5-1; cdr3_aa: CASSLASVVNTGELFF; cdr3_nt: TGCGCCAGCAGCTTGGCTAGCGTAGTTAACACCGGGGAGCTGTTTTTT
d_call: TRBD2; j_call: TRBJ2-3; clone_size: many; v_call: TRBV7-6; cdr3_aa: CASSSGLAGSTTDTQYF; cdr3_nt: TGTGCCAGCAGCTCGGGACTAGCGGGAAGTACCACAGATACGCAGTATTTT
d_call: -; j_call: TRBJ2-3; clone_size: -; v_call: TRBV27; cdr3_aa: CASSFGWQGITDTQYF; cdr3_nt: TGTGCCAGCAGTTTCGGTTGGCAGGGAATTACAGATACGCAGTATTTT
d_call: -; j_call: TRBJ2-2; clone_size: few; v_call: TRBV12-3/TRBV12-4; cdr3_aa: CASSSFGELFF; cdr3_nt: TGTGCCAGCAGTTCTTTCGGGGAGCTGTTTTTT
d_call: -; j_call: TRBJ1-6; clone_size: few; v_call: TRBV10-1; cdr3_aa: CASRTGRVYNSPLHF; cdr3_nt: TGCGCCAGCCGAACGGGACGGGTCTATAATTCACCCCTCCACTTT
d_call: TRBD2; j_call: TRBJ2-5; clone_size: many; v_call: TRBV25-1; cdr3_aa: CASSEVLAVQETQYF; cdr3_nt: TGTGCCAGCAGTGAGGTACTAGCGGTTCAAGAGACCCAGTACTTC
d_call: -; j_call: TRBJ2-7; clone_size: few; v_call: TRBV10-1; cdr3_aa: CASSDSGQGWEQYF; cdr3_nt: TGCGCCAGCAGTGACAGCGGTCAGGGGTGGGAGCAGTACTTC
d_call: -; j_call: TRBJ2-5; clone_size: -; v_call: TRBV7-9; cdr3_aa: CASSLRPEGLQTQYF; cdr3_nt: TGTGCCAGCAGCCTTAGACCTGAGGGATTGCAGACCCAGTACTTC
d_call: TRBD1; j_call: TRBJ1-2; clone_size: few; v_call: TRBV7-9; cdr3_aa: CASHRETGPNYGYTF; cdr3_nt: TGTGCCAGTCACCGAGAGACAGGGCCCAACTATGGCTACACCTTC
d_call: -; j_call: TRBJ2-5; clone_size: -; v_call: TRBV9; cdr3_aa: CASSVDVEETQYF; cdr3_nt: TGTGCCAGCAGCGTAGACGTGGAAGAGACCCAGTACTTC
d_call: -; j_call: TRBJ2-7; clone_size: few; v_call: TRBV29-1; cdr3_aa: CSVWESSHEQYF; cdr3_nt: TGCAGCGTGTGGGAGTCGAGCCACGAGCAGTACTTC
d_call: TRBD1; j_call: TRBJ2-7; clone_size: few; v_call: TRBV29-1; cdr3_aa: CSVGGDRGSYEQYF; cdr3_nt: TGCAGCGTTGGGGGAGACAGGGGTTCGTACGAGCAGTACTTC
d_call: -; j_call: TRBJ2-7; clone_size: few; v_call: TRBV7-2; cdr3_aa: CASSLVGTQSMGYEQYF; cdr3_nt: TGTGCCAGCAGCTTAGTCGGGACTCAAAGCATGGGGTACGAGCAGTACTTC
d_call: -; j_call: TRBJ2-2; clone_size: once; v_call: TRBV11-3; cdr3_aa: CASGRPGLADEWELFF; cdr3_nt: TGTGCCAGCGGCCGACCGGGACTGGCTGATGAGTGGGAGCTGTTTTTT
d_call: -; j_call: TRBJ2-5; clone_size: -; v_call: TRBV5-4; cdr3_aa: CASSLAVVSETQYF; cdr3_nt: TGTGCCAGCAGCTTGGCCGTGGTTTCGGAGACCCAGTACTTC